The text below deals with one T cell receptor beta chain. Antigen specificity is unknown. Germline V gene sequence: CDR1 LNHDA, CDR2 SQIVND (reference sequence). The CDR3 has 14 amino acids. The V and J ends lost 5 bases and 11 bases respectively, with 21 bases between them. Primers included in the PCR were 60 Vbeta and 13 Jbeta primers. The repertoire was sequenced with immunoSEQ multiplex PCR; TCRdb's copy has only in-frame clones and lacks some. The sample has fewer than 150,000 clones; roughly three quarters are singletons. This specimen comes from a study of cytomegalovirus exposure and HLA in healthy donors. Study outcomes and limitations: Reported findings show TCR beta sequences accurately forecast HLA-A and HLA-B alleles in most subjects. Later analysis suggested links between common viral pathogens and several top significant clusters. High specificity and sensitivity for cytomegalovirus status were reported for the classifier. Three chains linked to CMV were shown in vitro to be specific for CMV antigens.

The chain uses TRBV19 and TRBJ1-1; D gene unclear. This TCR was recovered from a woman between 50 and 59 years old in good health and CMV-seronegative. The specimen was PBMCs. The CDR3 bases are TGTGCCAGTAGTCTTTACTCGGACCCGCGGGGTGCTTTCTTT. This codes for CASSLYSDPRGAFF. The variable domain in full, with the rest retrieved from reference TRBV19 and TRBJ1-1, is DGGITQSPKYLFRKEGQNVTLSCEQNLNHDAMYWYRQDPGQGLRLIYYSQIVNDFQKGDIAEGYSVSREKKESFPLTVTSAQKNPTAFYLCASSLYSDPRGAFFGQGTRLTVV.